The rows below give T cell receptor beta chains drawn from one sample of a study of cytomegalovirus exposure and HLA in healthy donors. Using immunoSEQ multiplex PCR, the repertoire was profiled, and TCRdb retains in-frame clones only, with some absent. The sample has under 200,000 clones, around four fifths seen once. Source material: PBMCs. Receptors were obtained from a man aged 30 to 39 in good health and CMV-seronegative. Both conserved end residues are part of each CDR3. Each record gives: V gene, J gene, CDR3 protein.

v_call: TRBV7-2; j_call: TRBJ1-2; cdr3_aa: CASSTNTGRANYGYTF
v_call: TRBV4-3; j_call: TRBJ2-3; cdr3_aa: CASSQIGSSGYTDTQYF
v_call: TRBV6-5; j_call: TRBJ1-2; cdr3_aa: CASSYSTGYGYTF
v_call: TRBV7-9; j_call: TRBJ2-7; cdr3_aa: CASSLDSLLYEQYF
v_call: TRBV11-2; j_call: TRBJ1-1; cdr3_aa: CASSLERGVGAEAFF
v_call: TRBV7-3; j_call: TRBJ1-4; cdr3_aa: CASFRQGWEKLFF
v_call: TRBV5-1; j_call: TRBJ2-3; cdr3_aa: CASSLGLDRDTQYF
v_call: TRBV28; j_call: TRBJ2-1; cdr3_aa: CASMLAGEYNEQFF
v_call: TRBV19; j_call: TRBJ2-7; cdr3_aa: CASSTLLAGAGEQYF
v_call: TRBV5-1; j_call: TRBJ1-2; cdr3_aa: CASSPTGTGNYGYTF
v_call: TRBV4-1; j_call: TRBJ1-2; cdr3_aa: CASSPGGDPGYTF
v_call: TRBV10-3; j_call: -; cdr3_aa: CAISEAGTPPYEQYF
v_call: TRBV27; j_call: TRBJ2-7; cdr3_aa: CASSTSPTSFYEQYF
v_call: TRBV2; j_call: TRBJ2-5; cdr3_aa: CASTRQETQYF
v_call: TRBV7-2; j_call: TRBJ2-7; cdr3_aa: CASRPSRGTGRENEQYF
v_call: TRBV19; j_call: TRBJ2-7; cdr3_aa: CASRLTGQGYTEQYF
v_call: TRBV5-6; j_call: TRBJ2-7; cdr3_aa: CASSLSGGNEQYF
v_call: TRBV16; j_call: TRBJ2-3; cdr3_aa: CASSQSPVSTDTQYF
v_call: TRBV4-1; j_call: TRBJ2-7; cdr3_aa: CASSQVPGQGFEQYF